These T cell receptor beta chains were read from a single sample in a study of tumor-infiltrating lymphocytes in localized non-small cell lung cancer. Clones were read by immunoSEQ multiplex PCR, and TCRdb kept only the in-frame ones, dropping some. The sample has more than 12,000 clones, roughly 79% seen once. The sequenced sample was lung tumor tissue. These receptors were taken from a human donor with non-small cell lung cancer. CDR3s include the opening cysteine and the closing phenylalanine or tryptophan. Each record gives: D gene, clone size, V gene, J gene, CDR3 protein, CDR3 DNA. The D gene is left open where the match is weak. Size is omitted from some rows. Given values are once, few, many or a class for expanded clones.

TRBD1	-	TRBV30	TRBJ1-3	CAWINRGFAGNTIYF	TGTGCCTGGATAAACAGGGGATTTGCGGGAAACACCATATATTTT
-	-	TRBV11-2	TRBJ2-5	CASSLRNNRVETQYF	TGTGCCAGCAGCCTGAGAAACAACAGGGTCGAGACCCAGTACTTC
TRBD2	-	TRBV5-1	TRBJ2-1	CASSLISGRGYNEQFF	TGCGCCAGCAGCCTGATTAGCGGGAGGGGATACAATGAGCAGTTCTTC
-	once	TRBV6-6	TRBJ2-7	CASSSQGLEQYF	TGTGCCAGCAGTTCCCAAGGGCTCGAGCAGTACTTC
-	-	TRBV19	TRBJ1-1	CASSMAVAGGENTEAFF	TGTGCCAGTAGTATGGCTGTCGCGGGGGGGGAGAACACTGAAGCTTTCTTT
-	-	TRBV11-2	TRBJ2-7	CASKTWGSSYEQYF	TGTGCCAGCAAGACATGGGGGAGCTCCTACGAGCAGTACTTC
-	once	TRBV7-9	TRBJ1-2	CASSFRGGGYTF	TGTGCCAGCAGCTTCAGGGGAGGGGGCTACACCTTC
-	-	TRBV19	TRBJ1-4	CASSIGGANEKLFF	TGTGCCAGTAGTATAGGGGGGGCCAATGAAAAACTGTTTTTT
TRBD1	-	TRBV19	TRBJ2-5	CASRGQGKETQYF	TGTGCCAGTAGAGGACAGGGGAAAGAGACCCAGTACTTC
-	-	TRBV6-5	TRBJ1-3	CASSYSGGSGNTIYF	TGTGCCAGCAGTTACTCGGGGGGATCTGGAAACACCATATATTTT
-	-	TRBV19	TRBJ1-2	CASVSDDSPNYGYTF	TGTGCCAGCGTCTCTGACGACAGTCCTAACTATGGCTACACCTTC
TRBD1	-	TRBV2	TRBJ2-7	CASSPGGTGKTKPYEQYF	TGTGCCAGCAGTCCTGGGGGGACAGGGAAAACTAAACCCTACGAGCAGTACTTC